Listed below are T cell receptor beta chains from one sample, sequenced in a study of lymphopenia after photon versus proton radiotherapy. Some clones are missing from TCRdb's copy, which holds only in-frame ones; the method was immunoSEQ multiplex PCR. The table records 26,000 or so clones, approximately 85% of them present only once. Here the sequenced sample was peripheral blood, taken from a patient treated with photon-based radiotherapy. The receptors were gathered from a young man with gastric cancer. Each CDR3 is given with its conserved first and last residue. The order of the fields is clone size, V gene, D gene, J gene, CDR3 DNA, CDR3 protein. A D gene is named only where the DNA matches it firmly. Some rows have no size entry. The others give once, few or many, or a class for an expanded clone.

>few|TRBV19|TRBD2|TRBJ2-2
TGTGCCAGTGGCCCCCTAGCGGGAGGGCCGTGGGCCGGGGAGCTGTTTTTT
CASGPLAGGPWAGELFF
>-|TRBV28|-|TRBJ1-3
TGTGCCAGCATTGTCAGCCACTCTGGAAACACCATATATTTT
CASIVSHSGNTIYF
>few|TRBV9|-|TRBJ1-6
TGTGCCAGCAGCGTAGAGGAGAATTCACCCCTCCACTTT
CASSVEENSPLHF
>-|TRBV18|-|TRBJ1-2
TGTGCCAGCTCAGCTCGACAGGACGGCTATGGCTACACCTTC
CASSARQDGYGYTF
>-|TRBV14|-|TRBJ2-2
TGTGCCAGCAGCCCCATGGTCCTCACCGGGGAGCTGTTTTTT
CASSPMVLTGELFF
>-|TRBV7-8|-|TRBJ1-5
TGTGCCAGCAGCACAGAACAGGGCGGCAGTCAGCCCCAGCATTTT
CASSTEQGGSQPQHF
>-|TRBV12-5|TRBD1|TRBJ1-6
TGTGCTAGTTCGGGGGACAGGCCTAATTCACCCCTCCACTTT
CASSGDRPNSPLHF
>-|TRBV5-1|TRBD2|TRBJ2-3
TGCGCCAGCAGCTTGGGTACTAGCGGTACTTTTAGCACAGATACGCAGTATTTT
CASSLGTSGTFSTDTQYF
>-|TRBV29-1|-|TRBJ2-2
TGCAGCGTTTATGGGGGACGGATGAACACCGGGGAGCTGTTTTTT
CSVYGGRMNTGELFF
>few|TRBV6-1|TRBD2|TRBJ2-1
TGTGCCAGGGGAGGGGACTACAATGAGCAGTTCTTC
CARGGDYNEQFF
>-|TRBV29-1|TRBD2|TRBJ2-3
TGCAGCGCTGGACTAGCGGGAGGGACAATTCTCACAGATACGCAGTATTTT
CSAGLAGGTILTDTQYF
>-|TRBV2|TRBD2|TRBJ2-3
TGTGCCAGCAGCCAAGCGGGGGGCCCGGGTGGCACAGATACGCAGTATTTT
CASSQAGGPGGTDTQYF
>-|TRBV7-9|TRBD2|TRBJ2-7
TGTGCCAGCAGCGTATCGGGACTAGCAGCTTACGAGCAGTACTTC
CASSVSGLAAYEQYF
>-|TRBV4-2|-|TRBJ2-5
TGTGCCAGCAGCCAAGACACGGGGCAAGAGACCCAGTACTTC
CASSQDTGQETQYF
>-|TRBV6-6|-|TRBJ2-3
TGTGCCAGCAGTTGGGCTTCATCTAGCACAGATACGCAGTATTTT
CASSWASSSTDTQYF
>-|TRBV28|-|TRBJ2-7
TGTGCCAGCAACCCCGGACAGCCTCTGGAGCAGTACTTC
CASNPGQPLEQYF
>-|TRBV25-1|TRBD2|TRBJ2-3
TGTGCCAGCAGTACGGGGGAGGGCCCTGATACGCAGTATTTT
CASSTGEGPDTQYF
>-|TRBV7-9|-|TRBJ1-2
TGTGCCAGCAGCTTAGCGTGGGGTTCGTCCGACTATGGCTACACCTTC
CASSLAWGSSDYGYTF
>-|TRBV7-3|TRBD1|TRBJ2-1
TGTGCCAGCAGCTTAAGGTCAGGGGGTGATGGCAATGAGCAGTTCTTC
CASSLRSGGDGNEQFF
>-|TRBV7-2|TRBD2|TRBJ2-3
TGTGCCAGCAGCTTACACGGGGGAGGGCAAAATACGCAGTATTTT
CASSLHGGGQNTQYF
>few|TRBV11-3|TRBD1|TRBJ2-2
TGTGCCAGCAGTCACAGGGGTGACGGGGAGCTGTTTTTT
CASSHRGDGELFF
>-|TRBV29-1|-|TRBJ2-3
TGCAGCGTTGATGGGGGGTCATCTAGCACAGATACGCAGTATTTT
CSVDGGSSSTDTQYF
>-|TRBV19|TRBD1|TRBJ1-1
TGTGCCAGTAGTCAACCGGGGACAGGGAACACTGAAGCTTTCTTT
CASSQPGTGNTEAFF
>once|TRBV4-2|-|TRBJ2-2
TGTGCCAGCACGCAAGGGGGGAACACCGGGGAGCTGTTTTTT
CASTQGGNTGELFF
>-|TRBV28|-|TRBJ2-5
TGTGCCAGCAGTTCCCCGAGGGGTTTTCGGGAGACCCAGTACTTC
CASSSPRGFRETQYF
>few|TRBV5-6|-|TRBJ2-1
TGTGCCAGCAGCTCCCTGACGGGCGGGTACAATGAGCAGTTCTTC
CASSSLTGGYNEQFF